This is a list of T cell receptor beta chains from one sample in a study of control samples from healthy donors and cancer patients. Clones were sequenced by immunoSEQ multiplex PCR, and TCRdb holds only the in-frame ones, with some missing. The sample lists roughly 150,000 clones, around nine tenths occurring once. The sample consisted of blood. The receptors derive from a woman in her twenties or thirties in good health. The CDR3 runs from the conserved cysteine through the conserved F or W. D genes are given only for firm matches. The size field is filled for only some rows; it gives once, few, many or a size class.

V	D	J	size	DNA	CDR3
TRBV5-6	TRBD1	TRBJ2-3	-	TGTGCCAGCAGCTTATCCGGGACAGGCCCCACAGATACGCAGTATTTT	CASSLSGTGPTDTQYF
TRBV5-1	TRBD2	TRBJ2-3	-	TGCGCCAGCAGCTTGGGAGCGGGATCAGGCACAGATACGCAGTATTTT	CASSLGAGSGTDTQYF
TRBV6-6	TRBD2	TRBJ2-1	-	TGTGCCAGCAGTTACGGCCTAGCGGGAGGGGAGCAGTTCTTC	CASSYGLAGGEQFF
TRBV6-5	-	TRBJ2-1	-	TGTGCCAGCAGTCGCGGGACAGCAAATTACAATGAGCAGTTCTTC	CASSRGTANYNEQFF
TRBV24-1	TRBD2	TRBJ2-2	-	TGTGCCACCAGTGATTTGGACTGGCTAGCGGGAGAGTCCGGGGAGCTGTTTTTT	CATSDLDWLAGESGELFF
TRBV15	-	TRBJ2-7	-	TGTGCCACCAGCACCCGAAGGACGGGGGACGAGCAGTACTTC	CATSTRRTGDEQYF
TRBV9	-	TRBJ2-3	-	TGTGCCAGCAGCCCATCGACTGGTACAGATACGCAGTATTTT	CASSPSTGTDTQYF
TRBV6-6	-	TRBJ1-2	-	TGTGCCAGCAGTTACGTCCCAGGGCATGGCTACACCTTC	CASSYVPGHGYTF
TRBV28	-	TRBJ2-3	once	TGTGCCAGCAGTCCTATACTTGGCACAGATACGCAGTATTTT	CASSPILGTDTQYF
TRBV7-2	TRBD1	TRBJ2-3	-	TGTGCCAGCAGCCAACCCACCTTAAGGGACAGGAGGTCGGATACGCAGTATTTT	CASSQPTLRDRRSDTQYF
TRBV7-2	TRBD2	TRBJ2-7	-	TGTGCCAGCAGCGCCCCCGGGACTAGCGGGAGGGCCTACGAGCAGTACTTC	CASSAPGTSGRAYEQYF
TRBV5-1	-	TRBJ2-5	once	TGCGCCAGCAGGGGGGTCGTAATAGAAGAGACCCAGTACTTC	CASRGVVIEETQYF
TRBV24-1	TRBD1	TRBJ2-5	once	TGTGCCACCAGTGATCTAGGGACAGGGTTACAAGAGACCCAGTACTTC	CATSDLGTGLQETQYF
TRBV5-1	TRBD2	TRBJ2-2	-	TGCGCCAGCAGCACCACTAGCGGGAGCACCGGGGAGCTGTTTTTT	CASSTTSGSTGELFF
TRBV7-3	TRBD1	TRBJ2-5	-	TGTGCCAGCAGCTCGGGACAGGGACTTCAAGAGACCCAGTACTTC	CASSSGQGLQETQYF
TRBV4-1	-	TRBJ1-3	-	TGCGCCAGCAGCCAAGCGGGCAGCCGCGGGGGAAACACCATATATTTT	CASSQAGSRGGNTIYF
TRBV11-1	TRBD1	TRBJ2-4	-	TGTGCCAGCAGCGGCCGGGACAGGGGGATCAAAAACATTCAGTACTTC	CASSGRDRGIKNIQYF